This T cell receptor (beta chain) was obtained from a study of OX40 agonist ivuxolimab in advanced cancers. Across the whole study: There were three patients with partial responses, one having hepatocellular carcinoma and two cutaneous melanoma.

Using immunoSEQ multiplex PCR, the repertoire was profiled, and TCRdb retains in-frame clones only, with some absent. Of about 76,000 clones listed, about 87% are singletons. This CDR3 spans 18 amino acids. CDR1 SGHNT and CDR2 YYREEE come from the germline V gene (reference sequence). With 3 bases clipped from V and 5 bases from J, the junction kept 13 bases outside the gene matches. Whole-study results and caveats: The mean number of expanded clones was higher in CD8+ T cells than in CD4+.

Notes on this clone: Its antigen is unknown.

The clonotype was recovered from an adult with an advanced solid tumor such as melanoma, head and neck, liver or kidney cancer. Here the sequenced sample was CD4+ or CD8+ T cells sorted from blood, taken in a trial of the OX40 agonist ivuxolimab. V usage is TRBV5-4 and J usage is TRBJ2-5; 13 nucleotides align to TRBD2. The CDR3 DNA reads TGTGCCAGCAGCTGGAAGGGACTAGCGGGGACCCAGGGCGAGACCCAGTACTTC. It is translated as CASSWKGLAGTQGETQYF.